The present entry profiles one T cell receptor (beta chain) with its context. Its antigen remains unidentified. The sample holds no much larger clone one base away, and base qualities are not on file. Spanning cysteine to phenylalanine, the CDR3 consists of 16 amino acids. CDR3 DNA only is kept here, 48 bases in frame from base 1. The CDR1 and CDR2 encoded by the germline V gene (reference sequence) are SEHNR and FQNEAQ. The V end loses 6 bases and the J end loses 8 bases, and a stretch of 23 bases separates them. The entry originates in a study of control samples from healthy donors and cancer patients (dated by TCRdb to about 2020). Preparation of the library involved the immunoSEQ multiplex PCR assay. TCRdb took over this immuneACCESS table, retaining in-frame rearrangements with V and J assigned. Such tables are incomplete; in checked studies, under half of the missing clones stem from an unresolved V gene, and the remainder is unexplained. The sample table shows around 170,000 clones, and over 85% are seen once. Just over 1.4% of the sample goes to the ten largest clones.

The TCR was taken from a man aged 25-45 years in good health. Source material: blood. The rearranged segments are TRBV7-9 and TRBJ2-1; the D region possibly corresponds to TRBD1 (7 bases align). In nucleotides, the sequence is TGTGCCAGCAGTTCCGAGGGGGCAGGGGGAGGAGATGAGCAGTTCTTC. This gives the protein CASSSEGAGGGDEQFF.